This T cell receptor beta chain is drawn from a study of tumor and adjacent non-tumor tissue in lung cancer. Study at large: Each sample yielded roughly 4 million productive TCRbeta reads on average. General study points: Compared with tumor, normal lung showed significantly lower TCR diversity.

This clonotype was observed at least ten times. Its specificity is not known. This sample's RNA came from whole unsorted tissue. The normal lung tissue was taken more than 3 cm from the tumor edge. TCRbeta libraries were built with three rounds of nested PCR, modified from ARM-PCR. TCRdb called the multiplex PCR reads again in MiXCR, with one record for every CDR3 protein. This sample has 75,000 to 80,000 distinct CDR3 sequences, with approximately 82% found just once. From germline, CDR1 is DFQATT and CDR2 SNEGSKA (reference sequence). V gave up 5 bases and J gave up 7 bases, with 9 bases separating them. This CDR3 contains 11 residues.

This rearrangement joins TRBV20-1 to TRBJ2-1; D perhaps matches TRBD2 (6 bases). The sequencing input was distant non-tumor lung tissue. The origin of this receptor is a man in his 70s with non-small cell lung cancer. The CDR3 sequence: CSAALANEQFF. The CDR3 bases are TGCAGTGCTGCACTAGCAAATGAGCAGTTCTTC.